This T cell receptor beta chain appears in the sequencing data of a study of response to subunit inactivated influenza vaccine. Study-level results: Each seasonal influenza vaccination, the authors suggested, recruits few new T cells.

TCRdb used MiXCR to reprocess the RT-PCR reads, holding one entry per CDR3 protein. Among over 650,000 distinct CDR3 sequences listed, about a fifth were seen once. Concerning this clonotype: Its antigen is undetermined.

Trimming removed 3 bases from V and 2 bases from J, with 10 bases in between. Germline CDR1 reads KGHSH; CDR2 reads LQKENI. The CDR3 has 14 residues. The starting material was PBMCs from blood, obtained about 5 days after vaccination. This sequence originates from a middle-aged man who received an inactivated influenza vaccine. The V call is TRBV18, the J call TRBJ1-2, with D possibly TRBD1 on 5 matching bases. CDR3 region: CASSPVRDNYGYTF. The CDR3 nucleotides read TGTGCCAGCTCACCGGTCAGGGACAACTATGGCTACACCTTC.